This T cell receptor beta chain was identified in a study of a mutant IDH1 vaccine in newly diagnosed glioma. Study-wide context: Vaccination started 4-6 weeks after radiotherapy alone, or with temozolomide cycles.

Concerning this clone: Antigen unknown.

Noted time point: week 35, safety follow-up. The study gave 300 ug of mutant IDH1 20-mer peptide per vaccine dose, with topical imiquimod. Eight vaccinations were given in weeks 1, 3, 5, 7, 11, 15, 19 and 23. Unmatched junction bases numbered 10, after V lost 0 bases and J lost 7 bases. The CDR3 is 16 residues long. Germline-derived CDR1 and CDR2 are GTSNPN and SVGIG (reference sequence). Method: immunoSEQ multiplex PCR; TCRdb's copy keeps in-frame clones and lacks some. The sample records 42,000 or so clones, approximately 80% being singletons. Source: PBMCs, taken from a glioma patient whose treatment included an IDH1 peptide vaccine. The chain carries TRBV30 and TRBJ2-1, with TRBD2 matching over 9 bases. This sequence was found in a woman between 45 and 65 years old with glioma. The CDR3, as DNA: TGTGCCTGGAGTGTAATGGGCGGGGGGGCCCCAAATGAGCAGTTCTTC. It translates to CAWSVMGGGAPNEQFF.